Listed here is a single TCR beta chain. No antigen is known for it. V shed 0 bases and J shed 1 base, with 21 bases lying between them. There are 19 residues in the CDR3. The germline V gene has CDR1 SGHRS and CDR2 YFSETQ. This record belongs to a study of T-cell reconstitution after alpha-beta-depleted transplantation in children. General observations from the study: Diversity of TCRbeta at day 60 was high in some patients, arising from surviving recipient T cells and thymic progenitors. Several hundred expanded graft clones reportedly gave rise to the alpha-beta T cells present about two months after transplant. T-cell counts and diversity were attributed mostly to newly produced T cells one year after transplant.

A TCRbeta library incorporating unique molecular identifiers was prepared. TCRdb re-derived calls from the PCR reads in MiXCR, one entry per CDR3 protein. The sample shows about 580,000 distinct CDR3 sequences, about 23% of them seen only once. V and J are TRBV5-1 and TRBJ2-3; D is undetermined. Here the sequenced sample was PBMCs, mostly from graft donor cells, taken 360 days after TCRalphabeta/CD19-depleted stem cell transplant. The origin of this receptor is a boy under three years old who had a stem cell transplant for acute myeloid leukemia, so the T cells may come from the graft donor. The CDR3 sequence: CASSLDSLVHKGGTDTQYF. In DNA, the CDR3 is TGCGCCAGCAGCTTGGACAGCCTCGTGCACAAAGGAGGCACAGATACGCAGTATTTT.